The 21 T cell receptor beta chains below all came from one sample that was sequenced in a study of blood T cell repertoires in COVID-19. Clones were read by immunoSEQ multiplex PCR, and TCRdb kept only the in-frame ones, dropping some. The sample holds hundreds of thousands of clones, around 91% seen once. Sequenced input: peripheral blood. The receptors were gathered from a woman in her thirties or forties with COVID-19, enrolled during active disease.

The chain links TRBV12-3 or TRBV12-4 to TRBJ2-3; 7 bases are a match to TRBD2. V dropped 9 bases and J dropped 5; count of bases not matched to a gene: 5. CDR3 length: 12 amino acids. This CDR3 is CASRGEGDTQYF. The CDR3 DNA is TGTGCCAGTCGGGGGGAGGGAGATACGCAGTATTTT.

The rearrangement joins TRBV28 to TRBJ1-2; D not certain. V shed 7 bases and J shed 4 bases, with 16 bases lying between them. Germline assignment: CDR1 MDHEN and CDR2 SYDVKM. This CDR3 comprises 14 residues. The CDR3 loop reads CASTSTAGVYGYTF. The CDR3 region has the DNA TGTGCCAGCACCTCAACAGCGGGAGTCTATGGCTACACCTTC.

This clone appeared a single time. This chain uses TRBV21-1 with TRBJ1-3. TRBV21-1 is a pseudogene locus. The CDR3 is 11 amino acids. CDR3 in DNA: TGTGCCAGCAGGGCTGAGGGCCCCAGATATTTT. It yields the protein CASRAEGPRYF.

In its sample, this clone was seen a few times. The chain has TRBV9 and TRBJ1-3; TRBD1 agrees at 9 bases. CDR1 is SGDLS, CDR2 YYNGEE, per germline. V trimming: 4 bases; J trimming: 3 bases; junction bases outside the gene matches: 5. The CDR3 is 15 amino acids. The CDR3 sequence is CASSSGTGNGNTIYF. The CDR3 coding sequence is TGTGCCAGCAGCTCTGGGACAGGGAATGGAAACACCATATATTTT.

The chain carries TRBV11-2 and TRBJ1-1, with unresolved D. Germline V lookup: CDR1 SGHAT, CDR2 FQNNGV. This CDR3 has 13 amino acids. V lost 2 bases, J lost 7 bases, and 11 bases lay in between. CDR3 region: CASSLMGRHEAFF. CDR3 sequence (DNA): TGTGCCAGCAGCTTAATGGGGAGACATGAAGCTTTCTTT.

This sequence joins TRBV15 and TRBJ1-6; 8 positions match TRBD1. Germline CDR1 reads LNHNV; CDR2 reads YYDKDF (reference sequence). V gave up 6 bases and J gave up 1 base; unmatched junction bases: 5. CDR3 length: 16 residues. The CDR3 is CATSGQGTSYNSPLHF. The CDR3 region has the DNA TGTGCCACCAGTGGACAGGGTACTTCCTATAATTCACCCCTCCACTTT.

This chain uses TRBV28 with TRBJ2-7; TRBD2 aligns across 11 bases. The length of the CDR3 is 14 residues. The V segment lost 2 bases and the J segment 9 bases; nucleotides outside the gene matches: 6. Germline CDR1 MDHEN, CDR2 SYDVKM. The CDR3 sequence is CASSLPSGGSGQYF. The CDR3 coding sequence is TGTGCCAGCAGTTTACCTAGCGGGGGGTCTGGGCAGTACTTC.

V gene TRBV30 combines with J gene TRBJ1-5, with a tentative D call TRBD1 (5 bases). Trimming stripped 0 bases from V and 0 bases from J, with 27 bases between. CDR3 length: 21 amino acids. The V gene's germline CDR1 is GTSNPN and CDR2 SVGIG (reference sequence). The CDR3 DNA reads TGTGCCTGGAGTGTTAAAACTATTGGGACTTCTACCTCCCTTAGCAATCAGCCCCAGCATTTT. Translating gives CAWSVKTIGTSTSLSNQPQHF.

The rearrangement joins TRBV2 to TRBJ1-4; 9 bases align to TRBD1. The CDR3 contains 15 residues. V shed 6 bases and J 8 bases; nucleotides not matched to a gene: 10. From germline, CDR1 is SNHLY and CDR2 FYNNEI. DNA for the CDR3: TGTGCCAGCAGGTACACAGGGGGCGCAGAGGAAAAACTGTTTTTT. Translation gives CASRYTGGAEEKLFF.

This chain uses TRBV6-5 with TRBJ2-2; D possibly corresponds to TRBD2 (5 bases). Germline V CDR1 and CDR2: MNHEY, SVGAGI. The CDR3 has 15 residues. V was pared by 2 bases and J by 1 base, with 8 bases between. The CDR3 spells CASSYRTLNTGELFF. The CDR3 nucleotides are TGTGCCAGCAGTTACCGGACTTTGAACACCGGGGAGCTGTTTTTT.

This chain joins TRBV6-5 and TRBJ2-1; 8 positions match TRBD2. Trimming removed 6 bases from V and 6 bases from J; junction bases left unmatched: 7. CDR3 length: 14 residues. Germline values: CDR1 MNHEY, CDR2 SVGAGI. Here the CDR3 DNA reads TGTGCCAGCAGGTGGGCGGGAGGCTTCAATGAGCAGTTCTTC. Encoded protein: CASRWAGGFNEQFF.

This clone was counted a few times. This chain joins TRBV7-9 and TRBJ2-7; D is undetermined. V was cut by 1 base and J by 5 bases, with 18 bases left in between. In germline, CDR1 is SEHNR, CDR2 FQNEAQ (reference sequence). CDR3 size: 16 residues. The CDR3 DNA reads TGTGCCAGCAGCTTAGGAGGTTCCGTGGTCGCCCACGAGCAGTACTTC. Amino acids: CASSLGGSVVAHEQYF.

This chain links TRBV6-5 with TRBJ1-3; D is perhaps TRBD1 (5 bases). V lost 6 bases, J lost 0 bases, and 9 bases lay in between. The germline CDR1 and CDR2 sequences are MNHEY and SVGAGI. The CDR3 totals 14 residues. CDR3 amino acids: CASRQVHSGNTIYF. The CDR3 nucleotides are TGTGCCAGCAGACAGGTCCACTCTGGAAACACCATATATTTT.

The J gene is TRBJ2-7, the V gene TRBV5-4; 7 nucleotides agree with TRBD1. V was clipped by 4 bases and J by 5 bases; unmatched bases: 9. In germline, CDR1 is SGHNT, CDR2 YYREEE (reference sequence). This CDR3 contains 14 residues. The CDR3 nucleotides are TGTGCCAGCAGCCCGGGACAGAGGGTCGACGAGCAGTACTTC. Translating it yields CASSPGQRVDEQYF.

This clone has more than one count but fewer than ten. The rearrangement joins TRBV2 to TRBJ1-1; tentative D call: TRBD1 (5 bases). V was trimmed by 1 base and J by 3 bases, leaving 12 bases between them. The germline V gene has CDR1 SNHLY and CDR2 FYNNEI. This CDR3 spans 15 amino acids. The CDR3 reads CASSEGRAPYTEAFF. CDR3 sequence (DNA): TGTGCCAGCAGTGAAGGCAGGGCACCCTACACTGAAGCTTTCTTT.

The chain links TRBV4-3 to TRBJ2-4; a possible D gene is TRBD1 (5 bases). Trimming shortened V by 0 bases and J by 1 base, and 16 bases separated the two germline ends. Germline CDR1 is LGHNA and CDR2 is YSLEER. The CDR3 spans 18 residues. CDR3 region: CASSQDPPGPGAKNIQYF. In DNA, the CDR3 is TGCGCCAGCAGCCAAGACCCCCCAGGGCCCGGGGCCAAAAACATTCAGTACTTC.

The chain employs TRBV6-2 or TRBV6-3 and TRBJ1-5; D not resolved. The V and J ends lost 0 bases and 5 bases respectively, with 8 bases between them. The germline gives CDR1 MNHEY, CDR2 SVGEGT. The CDR3 length is 14 residues. Written as DNA, the CDR3 is TGTGCCAGCAGTTACTCAGGCAGCGATCAGCCCCAGCATTTT. This encodes CASSYSGSDQPQHF.

This CDR3 is CASSPTGDLSGNTIYF. For the CDR3, the DNA is TGTGCCAGCTCACCTACAGGGGACCTCTCTGGAAACACCATATATTTT. This chain joins TRBV18 and TRBJ1-3; 7 bases map to TRBD1. After removal of 3 bases from V and 0 bases from J, the junction contained 5 bases not matched to a gene. The CDR3 is 16 amino acids. The V gene's germline CDR1 is KGHSH and CDR2 LQKENI.

Details on this clone: Other DNA variants within this sample encode the same CDR3. The CDR3 DNA follows: TGTGCCAGCAGTTACGGGAGGGGGGGCTATGGCTACACCTTC. Amino acid sequence: CASSYGRGGYGYTF. The V call is TRBV6-5, the J call TRBJ1-2; D perhaps matches TRBD1 (6 bases). V was shortened by 2 bases and J by 4 bases, with 11 bases between the two germline ends. The CDR3 runs 14 residues. The germline CDR1 and CDR2 sequences are MNHEY and SVGAGI.

The chain uses TRBV28 and TRBJ1-4; D may be TRBD1 (6 bases). The CDR3 spans 14 residues. CDR1 is MDHEN and CDR2 is SYDVKM in the germline V gene. The V end was cut by 9 bases, the J end by 7 bases, with 18 bases between. CDR3 loop: CASVQGQRVEKLFF. CDR3 sequence (DNA): TGTGCCAGTGTTCAGGGGCAGAGGGTTGAAAAACTGTTTTTT.

The V call is TRBV7-9, the J call TRBJ2-1; tentatively, D is TRBD2 (6 bases). CDR1 and CDR2 from the germline V gene are SEHNR and FQNEAQ (reference sequence). This CDR3 has 14 residues. The V gene lost 2 bases and the J gene lost 2 bases, with 7 bases spanning the gap. CDR3 DNA sequence: TGTGCCAGCAGCTTAACTAGCCCCTACAATGAGCAGTTCTTC. It translates to CASSLTSPYNEQFF.